This T cell receptor (beta chain) was found in a study of tumor and adjacent non-tumor tissue in lung cancer. TCRbeta libraries were built with three rounds of nested PCR, modified from ARM-PCR. Each CDR3 protein is one row after TCRdb ran MiXCR on the multiplex PCR reads. Of roughly 67,000 distinct CDR3 sequences listed, 60% are singletons. RNA was extracted from bulk tissue without any cell sorting. This TCR was sampled from a man aged 50-59 years with non-small cell lung cancer. Input material: lung tumor tissue.

The CDR3 nucleotides are TGTGCCAGCAGCTTAGGACAGGGCGCTAACTGTGACTACACCTTC. Amino acid sequence: CASSLGQGANCDYTF. V gene TRBV7-8 combines with J gene TRBJ1-2; TRBD1 matches 7 bases. Unmatched junction bases numbered 12, after V lost 1 base and J lost 10 bases. Germline V gene lookup returns CDR1 SGHVS and CDR2 FQNEAQ. The CDR3 covers 15 residues.